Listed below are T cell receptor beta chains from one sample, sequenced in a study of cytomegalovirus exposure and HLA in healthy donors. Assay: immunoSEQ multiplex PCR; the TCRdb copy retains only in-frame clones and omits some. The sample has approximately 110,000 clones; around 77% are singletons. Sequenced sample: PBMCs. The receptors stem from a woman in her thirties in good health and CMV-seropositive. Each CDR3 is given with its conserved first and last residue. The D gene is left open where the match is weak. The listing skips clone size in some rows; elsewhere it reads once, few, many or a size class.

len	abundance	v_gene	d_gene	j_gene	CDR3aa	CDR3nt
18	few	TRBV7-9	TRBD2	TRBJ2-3	CASSPAAGGPAYTDTQYF	TGTGCCAGCAGCCCGGCGGCGGGAGGGCCGGCTTACACAGATACGCAGTATTTT
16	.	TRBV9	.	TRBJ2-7	CASSPSRRVMAYEQYF	TGTGCCAGCAGCCCCAGCAGGAGGGTGATGGCCTACGAGCAGTACTTC
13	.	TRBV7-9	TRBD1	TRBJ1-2	CASSSTGGEGYTF	TGTGCCAGCAGCTCGACAGGGGGAGAGGGCTACACCTTC
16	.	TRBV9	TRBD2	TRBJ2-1	CASSVGGRAGYNEQFF	TGTGCCAGCAGCGTAGGTGGGAGGGCCGGTTACAATGAGCAGTTCTTC
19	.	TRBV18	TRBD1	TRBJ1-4	CASSTSRTLRDRPNEKLFF	TGTGCCAGCTCAACCTCCCGAACTCTCCGGGACAGACCTAATGAAAAACTGTTTTTT
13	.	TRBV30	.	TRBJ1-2	CAWRLLRNYGYTF	TGTGCCTGGAGGTTACTAAGGAACTATGGCTACACCTTC
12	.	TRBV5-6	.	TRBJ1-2	CASSSTGLGYTF	TGTGCCAGCAGCTCAACAGGGCTAGGCTACACCTTC
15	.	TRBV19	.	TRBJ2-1	CASSTTSSWNNEQFF	TGTGCCAGTAGTACGACTAGTTCTTGGAACAATGAGCAGTTCTTC
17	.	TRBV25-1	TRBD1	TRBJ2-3	CASSEPLTGGDTDTQYF	TGTGCCAGCAGTGAACCCCTCACAGGGGGAGACACAGATACGCAGTATTTT
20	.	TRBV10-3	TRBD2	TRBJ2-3	CAISELVAGVADYDTDTQYF	TGTGCCATCAGTGAGTTAGTAGCGGGGGTGGCCGACTACGACACAGATACGCAGTATTTT
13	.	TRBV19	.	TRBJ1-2	CASSEGQTYGYTF	TGTGCCAGTAGTGAGGGCCAGACCTATGGCTACACCTTC
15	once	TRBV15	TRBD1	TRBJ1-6	CATSGMTGMGSPLHF	TGTGCCACCAGCGGTATGACAGGGATGGGTTCACCCCTCCACTTT
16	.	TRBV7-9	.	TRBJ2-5	CASSSSRWGAVETQYF	TGTGCCAGCAGCTCAAGCCGCTGGGGAGCTGTGGAGACCCAGTACTTC
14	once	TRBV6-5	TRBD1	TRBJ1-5	CASSPGQGVQPQHF	TGTGCCAGCAGCCCTGGACAGGGGGTTCAGCCCCAGCATTTT
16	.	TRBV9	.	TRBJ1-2	CASSVSGSPFNYGYTF	TGTGCCAGCAGCGTATCGGGTTCCCCCTTTAACTATGGCTACACCTTC
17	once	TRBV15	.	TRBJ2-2	CATSRDQGGPNTGELFF	TGTGCCACCAGCAGAGATCAAGGAGGGCCCAACACCGGGGAGCTGTTTTTT
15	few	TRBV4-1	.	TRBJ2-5	CASSHSPGAQETQYF	TGCGCCAGCAGCCACTCCCCAGGGGCTCAAGAGACCCAGTACTTC
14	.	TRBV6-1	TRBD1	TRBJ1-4	CASISGTANEKLFF	TGTGCCAGCATCTCCGGGACAGCAAATGAAAAACTGTTTTTT
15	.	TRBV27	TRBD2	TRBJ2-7	CASSVGTSVAYEQYF	TGTGCCAGCAGTGTAGGGACTAGCGTCGCCTACGAGCAGTACTTC
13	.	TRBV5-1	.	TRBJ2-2	CASSSKNTGELFF	TGCGCCAGCAGCTCCAAGAACACCGGGGAGCTGTTTTTT
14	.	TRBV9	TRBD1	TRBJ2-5	CASSGQGLQETQYF	TGTGCCAGCAGCGGACAGGGTTTACAAGAGACCCAGTACTTC
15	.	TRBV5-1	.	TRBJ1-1	CASSWEGVPNTEAFF	TGCGCCAGCAGCTGGGAGGGGGTACCGAACACTGAAGCTTTCTTT
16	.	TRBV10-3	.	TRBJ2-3	CAISESGLASTDTQYF	TGTGCCATCAGTGAATCTGGGCTAGCGAGCACAGATACGCAGTATTTT
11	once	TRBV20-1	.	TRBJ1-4	CSVQSREKLFF	TGCAGTGTGCAGTCTAGGGAAAAACTGTTTTTT
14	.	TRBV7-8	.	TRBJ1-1	CASSLDRTNTEAFF	TGTGCCAGCAGCTTAGATAGAACGAACACTGAAGCTTTCTTT
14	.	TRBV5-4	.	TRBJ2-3	CATRGATSTDTQYF	TGTGCCACCCGGGGGGCTACTAGCACAGATACGCAGTATTTT
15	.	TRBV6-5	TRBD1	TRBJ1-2	CASTPPPGTGGGYTF	TGTGCCAGCACCCCCCCTCCGGGGACAGGGGGTGGCTACACCTTC
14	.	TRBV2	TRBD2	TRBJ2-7	CASSDGLADYEQYF	TGTGCCAGCAGTGACGGACTAGCGGACTACGAGCAGTACTTC
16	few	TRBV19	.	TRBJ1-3	CASSIDGDNSGNTIYF	TGTGCCAGTAGTATTGACGGCGACAACTCTGGAAACACCATATATTTT
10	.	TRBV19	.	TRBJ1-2	CASSSWGYTF	TGTGCCAGTAGCAGTTGGGGCTACACCTTC
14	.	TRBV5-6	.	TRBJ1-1	CASSFATGNTEAFF	TGTGCCAGCAGCTTTGCGACAGGAAACACTGAAGCTTTCTTT
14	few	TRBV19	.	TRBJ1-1	CASSIQPASSEAFF	TGTGCCAGTAGTATCCAACCCGCGAGTTCTGAAGCTTTCTTT
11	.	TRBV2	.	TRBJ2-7	CASSDNYEQYF	TGTGCCAGCAGTGACAACTACGAGCAGTACTTC
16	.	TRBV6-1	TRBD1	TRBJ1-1	CASSENGRGTGFGAFF	TGTGCCAGCAGTGAAAACGGCAGGGGGACAGGGTTCGGAGCTTTCTTT
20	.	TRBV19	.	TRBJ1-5	CASSIDRARTIAYSNQPQHF	TGTGCCAGTAGTATAGACAGGGCCCGGACTATTGCCTATAGCAATCAGCCCCAGCATTTT
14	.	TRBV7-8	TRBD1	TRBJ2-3	CASLGQGGTDTQYF	TGTGCCAGCCTGGGACAGGGGGGCACAGATACGCAGTATTTT
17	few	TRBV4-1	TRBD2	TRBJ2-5	CASSQARLAGRGETQYF	TGCGCCAGCAGCCAAGCGAGACTAGCGGGAAGGGGAGAGACCCAGTACTTC
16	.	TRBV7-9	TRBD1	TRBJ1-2	CASSSGQGEPYRGYTF	TGTGCCAGCAGCTCCGGACAGGGGGAGCCCTATAGGGGCTACACCTTC
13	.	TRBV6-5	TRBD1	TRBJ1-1	CASSHRGGPEAFF	TGTGCCAGCAGTCACAGGGGGGGCCCCGAAGCTTTCTTT
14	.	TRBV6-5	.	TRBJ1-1	CASSLQGADTEAFF	TGTGCCAGCAGTTTACAGGGTGCGGACACTGAAGCTTTCTTT
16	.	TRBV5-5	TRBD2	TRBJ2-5	CASSLGLAGTQETQYF	TGTGCCAGCAGCTTGGGACTAGCGGGGACGCAAGAGACCCAGTACTTC
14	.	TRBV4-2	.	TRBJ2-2	CASSQVWNTGELFF	TGTGCCAGCAGCCAAGTCTGGAACACCGGGGAGCTGTTTTTT
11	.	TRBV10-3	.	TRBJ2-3	CAISVQDTQYF	TGTGCCATCAGTGTACAGGATACGCAGTATTTT
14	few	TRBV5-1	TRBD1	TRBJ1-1	CASSTWDRNTEAFF	TGCGCCAGCAGCACATGGGACAGGAACACTGAAGCTTTCTTT
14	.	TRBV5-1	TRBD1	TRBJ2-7	CASSGTGHTYEQYF	TGCGCCAGCAGCGGGACAGGGCATACCTACGAGCAGTACTTC
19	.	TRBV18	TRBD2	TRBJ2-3	CASSPPAGLAELSTDTQYF	TGTGCCAGCTCACCACCCGCGGGACTAGCGGAGTTAAGCACAGATACGCAGTATTTT
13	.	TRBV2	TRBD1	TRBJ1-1	CASSTGSATEAFF	TGTGCCAGTTCGACAGGGAGTGCCACTGAAGCTTTCTTT
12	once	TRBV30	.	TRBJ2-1	CAWSVTRIEQFF	TGTGCCTGGAGTGTCACTAGAATCGAGCAGTTCTTC
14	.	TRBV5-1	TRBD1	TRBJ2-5	CASSSLDRVGEQYF	TGCGCCAGCAGCTCACTTGACAGGGTGGGGGAGCAGTACTTC
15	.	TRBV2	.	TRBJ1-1	CASSELLTGKTEAFF	TGTGCCAGCAGCGAGCTGTTAACAGGGAAGACTGAAGCTTTCTTT
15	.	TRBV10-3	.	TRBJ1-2	CAISRYTGKNYGYTF	TGTGCCATCAGTCGCTACACAGGGAAAAACTATGGCTACACCTTC
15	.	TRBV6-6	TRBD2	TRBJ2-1	CASSLSGRAYNEQFF	TGTGCCAGCAGCCTTAGCGGGAGGGCATACAATGAGCAGTTCTTC
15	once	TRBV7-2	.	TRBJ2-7	CASSLFSTGSYEQYF	TGTGCCAGCAGCTTATTCTCCACAGGGTCCTACGAGCAGTACTTC
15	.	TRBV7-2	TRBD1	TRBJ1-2	CASSRMGQGHGGYTF	TGTGCCAGCAGCAGAATGGGACAGGGGCATGGAGGCTACACCTTC
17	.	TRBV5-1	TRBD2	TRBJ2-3	CASSLERGAGNTDTQYF	TGCGCCAGCAGCTTGGAGCGGGGAGCGGGAAACACAGATACGCAGTATTTT
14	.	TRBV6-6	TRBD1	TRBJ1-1	CASRRTGATPEAFF	TGTGCCAGCAGGCGGACAGGGGCGACTCCTGAAGCTTTCTTT
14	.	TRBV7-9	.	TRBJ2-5	CASSFLSVQETQYF	TGTGCCAGCAGCTTTTTATCGGTGCAAGAGACCCAGTACTTC
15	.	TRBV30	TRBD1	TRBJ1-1	CAWSVSSAFTGGAFF	TGTGCCTGGAGTGTATCATCCGCCTTTACAGGGGGAGCTTTCTTT
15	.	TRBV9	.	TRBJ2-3	CASSAPGQLTDTQYF	TGTGCCAGCAGCGCTCCGGGACAACTCACAGATACGCAGTATTTT
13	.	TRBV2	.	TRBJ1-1	CASMEKGGIEAFF	TGTGCCAGCATGGAGAAGGGAGGAATTGAAGCTTTCTTT